These T cell receptor beta chains were read from a single sample in a study of T cell responses to AZD1222 COVID-19 vaccine. The assay was immunoSEQ multiplex PCR, and TCRdb's table has in-frame clones only and misses some. The top ten hold about 5% of the sample, which has about 55,000 clones, about 80% seen once. Source: peripheral blood, taken 28 days after the second AZD1222 dose. These receptors came from an adult who received the AZD1222 COVID-19 vaccine. Both conserved end residues are part of each CDR3. A D gene is named only where the DNA matches it firmly. Size tells how often a clone was seen (once, few, many) or the class of an expanded clone, and some rows leave it out.

>-|-|TRBJ2-5|TRBV4-1
TGCGCCAGCAGCGAGTTGGTAAGGGCTCAAGAGACCCAGTACTTC
CASSELVRAQETQYF
>-|-|TRBJ1-2|TRBV29-1
TGCAGCGTTGGAATTGGGGGCTACACCTTC
CSVGIGGYTF
>TRBD1|-|TRBJ1-2|TRBV28
TGTGCCAGCAGTATCGGGACAGTAGCTAACTATGGCTACACCTTC
CASSIGTVANYGYTF
>-|-|TRBJ1-2|TRBV5-6
TGTGCCAGCAGCTCTGTCCCCGGTACCTACACCTTC
CASSSVPGTYTF
>-|-|TRBJ1-1|TRBV28
TGTGCCAGCAGTTTAACGACAGTTATGAACACTGAAGCTTTCTTT
CASSLTTVMNTEAFF
>TRBD1|-|TRBJ1-5|TRBV7-8
TGTGCCAGCAGCTTAGGGGTGACAGGGGGCATGGAGCCCCAGCATTTT
CASSLGVTGGMEPQHF
>-|-|TRBJ1-3|TRBV7-9
TGTGCCAGCAGCACCCCCCGGGCAGCTGGAAACACCATATATTTT
CASSTPRAAGNTIYF
>TRBD1|-|TRBJ1-4|TRBV6-5
TGTGCCAGCAAAACCAGGGGGCTGGCTGAAAAACTGTTTTTT
CASKTRGLAEKLFF
>-|-|TRBJ1-1|TRBV19
TGTGCCAGTAGTATTGAGAGGGACACTGAAGCTTTCTTT
CASSIERDTEAFF
>-|-|TRBJ1-2|TRBV9
TGTGCCAGCAGTGCCCTCAGGAGCTATGGCTACACCTTC
CASSALRSYGYTF
>-|-|TRBJ1-2|TRBV5-6
TGTGCCAGCAGCCCAACCCCGGGACAACGGGGTGGCTACACCTTC
CASSPTPGQRGGYTF
>TRBD1|-|TRBJ2-5|TRBV7-7
TGTGCCAGCAGCTTAAATCCGACAGGGGGCATGGAGACCCAGTACTTC
CASSLNPTGGMETQYF
>-|-|TRBJ2-7|TRBV7-9
TGTGCCAGCACCAACCGAGGGGGAGGGCTTTCCTACGAGCAGTACTTC
CASTNRGGGLSYEQYF
>TRBD1|-|TRBJ2-7|TRBV7-9
TGTGCCAGCAGCTTTCCGTGGACAGGGGGCCGGGACGAGCAGTACTTC
CASSFPWTGGRDEQYF
>-|-|TRBJ2-5|TRBV20-1
TGCAGTGCTGCCATGAAAGAGACCCAGTACTTC
CSAAMKETQYF
>TRBD1|-|TRBJ1-2|TRBV28
TGTGCCAGCAGCCAAGGGACAGGGGATAACTATGGCTACACCTTC
CASSQGTGDNYGYTF
>-|-|TRBJ2-5|TRBV7-8
TGTGCCAGCAGCTCAAAAGGAGGTCAAAGGGAGACCCAGTACTTC
CASSSKGGQRETQYF
>-|once|TRBJ2-4|TRBV27
TGTGCCAGCAGTCCCCAACAAGCCAAAAACATTCAGTACTTC
CASSPQQAKNIQYF
>-|large|TRBJ2-2|TRBV7-9
TGTGCCAGCAGCTTACCAGAGGAAAACACCGGGGAGCTGTTTTTT
CASSLPEENTGELFF